This T cell receptor beta chain came from a study of type 1 and type 2 diabetes patients. In its sample, this clonotype was seen a few times. Donors had no other autoimmune disease or infection in four weeks. In germline, CDR1 is DFQATT, CDR2 SNEGSKA (reference sequence). The J segment lost 3 bases and the V segment lost 5 bases, leaving 8 bases of the junction unmatched. The CDR3 sequence is 15 residues long. Genomic DNA was the PCR template. A primer set of 30 forward and 13 reverse primers amplified the CDR3. Each CDR3 protein gets one entry after TCRdb re-called the multiplex PCR reads with MiXCR. The sample carries 250,000 to 300,000 distinct CDR3 sequences, 47% recorded once.

The TCR sequence derives from a man younger than 35 with type 2 diabetes. This chain joins TRBV20-1 and TRBJ2-3; the match to TRBD1 covers 10 bases. The source material was peripheral blood mononuclear cells (PBMCs). CDR3 nucleotide sequence: TGCAGTGCTCCCCCGGGACAGGGGAGAACAGATACGCAGTATTTT. This encodes CSAPPGQGRTDTQYF.